Following are 2 T cell receptor beta chains from one sample sequenced in a study of regulatory T cells in long-lasting Graves disease (dated by TCRdb to about 2021). Library prep was done by multiplex PCR. Sequenced on an Illumina HiSeq 4000. iRepertoire HTBI primers and Arm-PCR amplification of CDR3 regions were used to construct TCR beta libraries. TCRdb reran the public reads through fastp at Q25 and MiXCR, keeping productive beta chains. Rows with a matching CDR3 protein are joined into one entry that keeps the most common DNA and genes. The sample table lists 500,000 to 800,000 distinct CDR3 sequences, roughly 30% of them with a count of one. The ten largest make up under 55% of the sample. The time point label for this specimen denotes: persistent/refractory GD, antithyroid drugs over 5 years with positive TRAb. For both TCR sequencing and RNA sequencing, RNA was extracted from PBMCs in TRIzol.

The sequencing here drew on peripheral blood mononuclear cells (PBMCs), taken when the disease was refractory, from a patient treated with antithyroid drugs. The receptor set was obtained from a female donor with Graves disease.

This clonotype was detected once. The chain uses TRBV29-1 and TRBJ1-2, with 7 bases matching TRBD1. The junction had 11 bases not matched to a gene; V was cut back by 4 bases and J by 3 bases. Germline V gene sequence: CDR1 SQVTM, CDR2 ANQGSEA. This CDR3 has 15 amino acids. Here the CDR3 DNA reads TGCAGCGTTGGACAACAGGGGAATTTATACTATGGCTACACCTTC. The encoded protein is CSVGQQGNLYYGYTF.

The CDR3 loop is CASSLNGGPYTEAFF. DNA for the CDR3: TGCGCCAGCAGCTTGAACGGGGGGCCATACACTGAAGCTTTCTTT. This chain uses TRBV5-1 with TRBJ1-1, with D perhaps TRBD1 (6 bases). The CDR3 totals 15 residues. Trimming took off 1 base at V and 3 bases at J, with 13 bases between the two ends. Germline V gives CDR1 SGHRS, CDR2 YFSETQ.